The T cell receptor beta chain under discussion was sequenced for a study of cytomegalovirus exposure and HLA in healthy donors (dated by TCRdb to the late 2010s). About the study as a whole: An earlier analysis of a few hundred of the donors reported about 260 Gb of sequence data and some 110 million unique TCR beta sequences obtained from 180 million or so T cells. Genome-wide SNP genotypes for about three fifths of the roughly 700 donors were used in a later genetic analysis, which treated that subset as a discovery cohort. Across around 400 genotyped donors of the cohort, an average of roughly 230,000 unique TCR beta nucleotide sequences per donor were sequenced, and about a sixth of those sequences were non-productive. All discovery cohort repertoires had been generated on a single sequencing platform. HLA typing included class I and class II loci at four-digit resolution. The study aimed to test whether signatures of past pathogen exposure could be identified by cataloging public T cell receptors. In the later analysis, no new phenotypic data were used to find candidate immune exposures; instead, reliance was placed on TCR beta sequences and their occurrence across donors. An earlier analysis of around 580 of the donors used high-throughput TCR beta sequencing to judge whether each TCR beta V gene segment behaved as functional or pseudogenic. The genetic ancestry cluster associated with self-reported Caucasian donors included about 84% of the 398 genotyped donors. Around 320 gigabases of sequencing data and around 87 million unique TCR sequences were included in an early release covering around 650 HLA-typed donors. To predict cytomegalovirus infection status, the study combined high-throughput TCR immunosequencing, statistical association of individual TCRs with disease status, and machine learning. About five DR-DQ haplotypes were handled as single units for association and clustering, since linkage in the cohort was strong. To study patterns of TCR occurrence, a later analysis re-analyzed previously published TCR beta repertoires from 550 to 800 donors and added high-resolution HLA genotyping. Alongside the repertoire data, information on donor age, sex, ethnicity and CMV serostatus was compiled. Using immunosequencing, the study profiled T cell repertoires from 640 or so subjects and related those repertoires to cytomegalovirus serostatus. Along with the approximately 620-subject first cohort, a separate validation cohort of around 110 different subjects was used. The number of donors typed differed by locus, with roughly 620-630 for A, B, C, DRB1 and DQB1, over 500 for DQA1, 600 to 610 for DPA1, and 450 to 480 for DPB1.

The cohort consisted of 666 healthy bone marrow donors. At the time of sampling, all cohort members were nominally healthy, though unrecorded immune exposures were likely present. The donor tested CMV seropositive, placing the donor among the 250 to 350 seropositive members of the cohort. A peripheral blood sample was collected from each donor, and TCR beta sequencing was performed on peripheral blood mononuclear cells. The Qiagen DNeasy Blood Extraction Kit was used to extract genomic DNA from the blood cell samples. As concerns this clone: There is no known antigen for this receptor. No per-base quality is available; no much larger clone lies one base away.

Beyond this particular receptor, the publication reports: In a later genetic analysis, a missense DCLRE1C variant was associated with V-gene and J-gene trimming of TCR beta chains, and the association was replicated in an independent cohort. Most TCR sequences were observed very rarely across donors, whereas some public TCRs were present in many individuals. A later analysis found that HLA-associated TCR beta chains were more clonally expanded and had lower generation probabilities than equally common non-associated chains. The presence/absence analyses assumed that sequencing depth was roughly uniform across donors, and that assumption may not be true. A further reported finding was that TCR beta sequences accurately predicted the HLA-A and HLA-B alleles for most subjects in the first cohort. According to a later genetic analysis, donors in an Asian-associated ancestry cluster had fewer N-insertions in productive TCRs than the approximately 670-donor mean. A later analysis found that TCR association rates varied across HLA loci, with DRB1 alleles showing the most associated TCRs and HLA-C alleles the fewest. This cohort had only TCR beta chains sequenced, and the lack of alpha or paired-chain data limited which features could be detected. A few of the identified cytomegalovirus-associated TCR beta chains were confirmed in vitro to be specific for cytomegalovirus antigens. A total of 150 to 200 TCR beta chains were listed by the study as associated with cytomegalovirus. It was suggested by the authors that the approach could potentially be generalized to other disease states and immunological phenotypes. The classifier was reported to diagnose cytomegalovirus status with high specificity and sensitivity in both the original and validation cohorts. In a later analysis, 15,000 to 20,000 TCR beta sequences were associated with specific HLA alleles at a false discovery rate of 0.05. Correlated functional status among segregating V segments might reflect linkage disequilibrium, but an unknown experimental factor could not be ruled out. According to a later analysis, most CMV-associated TCR beta chains appeared to be HLA-restricted, and the HLA associations seemed to be driven largely by CMV exposure. Because some donors lacked HLA typing at each locus, the association tests relied only on the typed subset. Because counts were too low, some 16 rarely observed V segments, including chromosome 9 orphons, were excluded from the earlier analysis of 587 of the donors. According to a later analysis, parvovirus B19, influenza, CMV and Epstein-Barr virus appeared linked to several top co-occurrence clusters. Assigning TCR associations to individual alleles was difficult when HLA alleles, especially DR and DQ, strongly co-occurred. A cluster of highly shared sequence variants was judged likely to represent a technical artifact of the sequencing pipeline. Some IMGT-functional V segments, including TRBV6-2 and TRBV6-3, could not be told apart with the 87-base-pair reads, so those segments were excluded. Broadly in line with IMGT annotations, most TCR beta V segments showed up in productive rearrangements about 87% or about 30% of the time in an earlier analysis of about 500 of the donors. CMV serostatus was the only immune exposure information available for the cohort.

V gives up 5 bases and J gives up 1 base, and the segment between their germline ends measures 12 bases. Sequences KGHSH (CDR1) and LQKENI (CDR2) are obtained from the germline V gene. CDR3 length: 15 amino acids, cysteine to phenylalanine. The entry retains the CDR3 DNA only, 45 bases that are in frame from base 1. Libraries were built with the immunoSEQ multiplex PCR assay. For the multiplex PCR, a mixture combining 60 forward primers for TCR Vbeta segments and 13 reverse primers for TCR Jbeta segments was used. The CDR3 region of rearranged TCR beta genes was amplified from genomic DNA with a multiplex PCR assay. Amplified TCR beta libraries were sequenced as 87-base-pair reads on the Illumina HiSeq System. The source study handled its data this way. In a later analysis, tens of millions of unique TCR beta chains were counted across the 500 to 700 repertoires, and roughly 11 million of these chains were shared by at least two donors. Raw reads were error-corrected and collapsed into unique sequences with a nearest-neighbor algorithm that merged closely related sequences to remove PCR and sequencing errors. To assign V, D and J gene segments, CDR3 sequences were aligned to IMGT reference sequences. For a sequence to be retained, a match of at least six nucleotides was required to both a V gene segment and a J gene segment. Rearrangements were called productive when the CDR3 lacked stop codons and stayed in frame with V and J; all others were non-productive. Following IMGT convention, CDR3 was defined as the stretch from the second conserved V-encoded cysteine to the conserved J-encoded phenylalanine. The earlier analysis of 587 of the donors excluded any sequence lacking an unambiguous match to a single V gene segment. In an earlier analysis of approximately 590 of the donors, V segments were called functional above 56.7% productive rearrangements and were called segregating when the between-donor standard deviation exceeded 5%. To diagnose cytomegalovirus status from the catalog of TCR beta chain sequences, a statistical classification framework was built. A later analysis assigned V and J genes by comparing TCR nucleotide sequences with IMGT/GENE-DB human TR gene sequences. Using the TCRdist pipeline, a later analysis assigned CDR3 sequences along with most-parsimonious VDJ recombination scenarios. In a later analysis, every TCR beta chain was defined by the combination of its CDR3 amino acid sequence and its V-gene family, and reads without a unique V-gene family were dropped. In a later analysis, nearly 600 highly shared, low-generation-probability nucleotide sequences were removed to address suspected cross-contamination and a sequencing artifact. In a later analysis, a clonal expansion index was calculated for each public chain from normalized within-repertoire ranks of inferred template counts. In a later analysis, generation probabilities were computed with a VDJ recombination model fitted to out-of-frame rearrangements, and the resulting probabilities were checked against IGoR. In a later analysis, TCR-TCR, TCR-HLA and TCR-CMV co-occurrence was scored with hypergeometric tests, and a repertoire-size bias correction was applied to TCR pairs. In a later analysis, false discovery rates were estimated by permuting HLA or CMV assignments 20 times. In a later analysis, co-occurring TCRs were grouped using DBSCAN, and TCRdist sequence similarity was added for clustering within HLA-allele-positive subsets. Repertoires with fewer than 30,000 or more than 120,000 public chains, plus five repertoires with anomalous nucleotide sharing, were excluded from co-occurrence clustering. As stored in TCRdb, this immuneACCESS dataset retains in-frame rearrangements with V and J assigned. A fraction of the clones does not appear; measured against another copy, unresolved V genes explain less than half of the discrepancy, and the remainder lacks a known reason. That table furnishes V, J and clone size, whereas the DNA furnished D and trimming. The table for this sample lists some 200,000 clones; 75% to 90% of them were counted only once. The top ten constitute around 3% of the sample.

The chain was built from TRBV18 and TRBJ1-3; the D gene is unclear. The TCR was taken from a woman in her forties or fifties in good health and CMV-seropositive. The sequencing input was PBMCs. The CDR3 protein sequence reads: CASSSTPGSGNTIYF. The DNA reads TGTGCCAGCTCATCGACCCCCGGGTCTGGAAACACCATATATTTT.